This T cell receptor (beta chain) was sequenced for a study of lymphopenia after photon versus proton radiotherapy. Study-wide findings and caveats: Better survival with proton therapy was suggested as possible, not demonstrated. Relative stability marked proton patients; photon patients lost diversity and naive cells. After lymphocyte nadir, photon-treated repertoires showed oligoclonal expansion, especially CD8+ Temra.

Using immunoSEQ multiplex PCR, the repertoire was profiled, and TCRdb retains in-frame clones only, with some absent. The sample lists 65,000 to 90,000 clones, about nine tenths occurring once. Germline values: CDR1 MNHEY, CDR2 SMNVEV (reference sequence). This CDR3 is 13 amino acids long. This clone appeared a single time. No antigen is known for it. The junction shows a germline mismatch at one end, possibly a read error. The source material was peripheral blood, sampled from a patient treated with photon-based radiotherapy. The rearrangement joins TRBV27 to TRBJ2-7; D unclear. This clonotype originated in a middle-aged woman with cholangiocarcinoma. The CDR3 is CASSLHPARVPLF. The DNA of the CDR3 is TGTGCCAGCAGTCTTCACCCCGCCCGGGTCCCTTTATTC.